This T cell receptor beta chain was found in a study of T cells in Graves' hyperthyroidism and ophthalmopathy. The V gene's germline CDR1 is GTSNPN and CDR2 SVGIG (reference sequence). The CDR3 has 17 residues. Trimming took 3 bases from V and 4 from J; bases not matched to a gene: 15. The CDR3 regions of TCR beta were amplified from RNA transcripts. Using the HTBI primer set, a first-round RT-PCR was run on the TCR CDR3. TCRdb processed the multiplex PCR reads anew with MiXCR; each CDR3 protein has one entry. The sample gives more than 95,000 distinct CDR3 sequences, 47% of which show up once; 20% to 30% is in the top ten. This clonotype occurred a few times. An approximately 10 ml volume of fresh peripheral blood provided the PBMCs.

This TCR derives from a man in his forties with Graves' hyperthyroidism. Sequencing was done on a sample of blood. V gene TRBV30 combines with J gene TRBJ2-3; TRBD1 matches 8 bases. The CDR3 reads CAWSLHTWTGSADTQYF. CDR3 nucleotides: TGTGCCTGGAGCCTTCACACATGGACAGGGTCAGCAGATACGCAGTATTTT. Drawing the rest from reference TRBV30 and TRBJ2-3, the complete variable domain is SQTIHQWPATLVQPVGSPLSLECTVEGTSNPNLYWYRQAAGRGLQLLFYSVGIGQISSEVPQNLSASRPQDRQFILSSKKLLLSDSGFYLCAWSLHTWTGSADTQYFGPGTRLTVL.